The 17 T cell receptor beta chains below were found in one sample sequenced in a study of T cells in tuberculosis. TCRdb keeps only in-frame clones here, not all; method: immunoSEQ multiplex PCR. The data contain roughly 32,000 clones, approximately 93% of them seen just once; the ten biggest clones take up 10% to 12%. Time point: new active TB diagnosis, blood taken before or within 7 days of starting treatment. Source: PBMCs, taken at tuberculosis diagnosis. The origin of the receptors is an adult with tuberculosis.

The gene calls are TRBV25-1 and TRBJ2-7; weak D call: TRBD2 (7 bases). The CDR3 consists of 15 residues. V was cut by 1 base and J by 6 bases, with 16 bases left in between. The germline gives CDR1 MGHDK, CDR2 SYGVNS. In DNA form, the CDR3 reads TGTGCCAGCAGTGAATCGGGGGGCGCGGTGCTCGAGCAGTACTTC. Translation: CASSESGGAVLEQYF.

The rearrangement joins TRBV30 to TRBJ1-2, with D perhaps TRBD1 (6 bases). Germline CDR1 GTSNPN, CDR2 SVGIG (reference sequence). The CDR3 length is 10 residues. The V and J ends lost 5 bases and 7 bases respectively, with 8 bases between them. CDR3 DNA: TGTGCCTGGGAAGGGGGTGGCTACACCTTC. This sequence encodes CAWEGGGYTF.

The chain carries TRBV4-1 and TRBJ1-2; 11 nucleotides match TRBD1. V lost 1 base, J lost 5 bases, and 15 bases stayed unmatched. The CDR3 extends over 19 amino acids. Per germline, CDR1 MGHRA and CDR2 YSYEKL. The chain's CDR3 is CASSQGSVGTGGYSYGYTF. CDR3 nucleotide sequence: TGCGCCAGCAGCCAAGGGAGCGTGGGGACAGGGGGGTATTCGTATGGCTACACCTTC.

This sequence joins TRBV4-1 and TRBJ1-5; 7 bases map to TRBD1. The germline CDR1 and CDR2 sequences are MGHRA and YSYEKL. The CDR3 extends over 13 amino acids. The V gene end was trimmed by 5 bases and the J gene end by 9 bases; junction bases not matched to a gene: 7. The CDR3 here is CASSSTGVGPQHF. CDR3 coding DNA: TGCGCCAGCAGCTCCACAGGGGTTGGGCCCCAGCATTTT.

The CDR3 here is CASTDSSYEKLFF. The CDR3 DNA reads as TGTGCCAGCACCGACAGCTCGTATGAAAAACTGTTTTTT. The chain has TRBV2 and TRBJ1-4, with D possibly matching TRBD1 (5 bases). Trimming took 7 bases from V and 6 from J, leaving 12 bases between them. This CDR3 spans 13 amino acids. Germline CDR1 SNHLY, CDR2 FYNNEI.

The chain uses TRBV7-3 and TRBJ2-1; D may be TRBD2 (6 bases). V lost 0 bases to trimming and J lost 14 bases, with 17 bases between them. Germline assignment: CDR1 SGHTA and CDR2 FQGTGA. The CDR3 is made up of 14 amino acids. The CDR3 nucleotides are TGTGCCAGCAGCTTAACATCGGGGGAGGAGAAAAAGTTCTTC. Translating it yields CASSLTSGEEKKFF.

Here the CDR3 reads CASSQGLAVNEQFF. The DNA for the CDR3 is TGCGCCAGCAGCCAAGGACTAGCGGTCAATGAGCAGTTCTTC. V gene TRBV4-1 combines with J gene TRBJ2-1; 9 bases agree with TRBD2. The junction had 1 base not matched to a gene; V was cut back by 1 base and J by 6 bases. The CDR3 is 14 residues long. CDR1 is MGHRA, CDR2 YSYEKL, per germline.

The chain combines TRBV7-8 with TRBJ1-5; D remains unclear. V dropped 1 base and J dropped 9 bases, with 16 bases sitting between them. CDR3 length: 15 amino acids. Germline CDR1 reads SGHVS; CDR2 reads FQNEAQ. The CDR3 sequence is CASSLGVSLTGPQHF. CDR3 DNA: TGTGCCAGCAGCTTAGGTGTAAGTTTAACTGGGCCCCAGCATTTT.

This clone was counted once. The chain is built from TRBV5-1 and TRBJ2-4; no definite D call. In germline, CDR1 is SGHRS, CDR2 YFSETQ. This CDR3 has 16 amino acids. V was pared by 0 bases and J by 0 bases, with 10 bases between. The CDR3 DNA reads TGCGCCAGCAGCTTGGCGACATCTCTAGCCAAAAACATTCAGTACTTC. Protein product: CASSLATSLAKNIQYF.

The chain carries TRBV6-1 and TRBJ2-3; 10 bases align to TRBD1. The junction had 7 bases not matched to a gene; V was cut back by 6 bases and J by 4 bases. The CDR3 consists of 15 residues. Germline assignment: CDR1 MNHNS and CDR2 SASEGT. CDR3 nucleotides: TGTGCCAGCAGGGGGACAGGGGAGGCGGCAGATACGCAGTATTTT. Translated: CASRGTGEAADTQYF.

The chain recombines TRBV19 with TRBJ2-3; possibly TRBD1 for D (6 bases). Germline V gene lookup returns CDR1 LNHDA and CDR2 SQIVND (reference sequence). V lost 5 bases to trimming and J lost 10 bases, with 13 bases between them. This CDR3 contains 12 residues. The CDR3 reads CASSRTDLAQYF. DNA for the CDR3: TGTGCCAGTAGTCGGACAGACCTGGCGCAGTATTTT. Based on the CDR3 plus reference TRBV19 and TRBJ2-3, the full variable domain is DGGITQSPKYLFRKEGQNVTLSCEQNLNHDAMYWYRQDPGQGLRLIYYSQIVNDFQKGDIAEGYSVSREKKESFPLTVTSAQKNPTAFYLCASSRTDLAQYFGPGTRLTVL.

The chain uses TRBV7-3 and TRBJ2-2, with 9 bases that match TRBD1. Per the germline V gene, CDR1 is SGHTA and CDR2 is FQGTGA. With 4 bases clipped from V and 5 bases from J, the junction kept 5 bases outside the gene matches. The CDR3 contains 15 residues. The CDR3 here is CASSSGQGRTGELFF. The DNA of the CDR3 is TGTGCCAGCAGCTCGGGACAGGGTCGGACCGGGGAGCTGTTTTTT.

The chain recombines TRBV18 with TRBJ2-7, with 8 bases lining up with TRBD1. CDR1 and CDR2 (germline): KGHSH, LQKENI. The CDR3 is 14 residues long. The V gene end was trimmed by 4 bases and the J gene end by 5 bases; junction bases not matched to a gene: 7. CDR3 sequence reads: CASSLGQGGNEQYF. DNA of the CDR3: TGTGCCAGCTCACTAGGACAGGGTGGAAACGAGCAGTACTTC. Full variable domain (rest looked up from reference TRBV18 and TRBJ2-7): NAGVMQNPRHLVRRRGQEARLRCSPMKGHSHVYWYRQLPEEGLKFMVYLQKENIIDESGMPKERFSAEFPKEGPSILRIQQVVRGDSAAYFCASSLGQGGNEQYFGPGTRLTVT.

This clone was counted a few times. This chain joins TRBV5-1 and TRBJ2-3; 7 nucleotides match TRBD1. This CDR3 region has 13 residues. Germline assignment: CDR1 SGHRS and CDR2 YFSETQ. V gave up 4 bases and J gave up 4 bases; unmatched junction bases: 3. DNA of the CDR3: TGCGCCAGCAGCCGTACAGGGGCAGATACGCAGTATTTT. Protein product: CASSRTGADTQYF. The full variable domain, its missing parts supplied by reference TRBV5-1 and TRBJ2-3, is KAGVTQTPRYLIKTRGQQVTLSCSPISGHRSVSWYQQTPGQGLQFLFEYFSETQRNKGNFPGRFSGRQFSNSRSEMNVSTLELGDSALYLCASSRTGADTQYFGPGTRLTVL.

The V and J genes are TRBV21-1 and TRBJ2-7; TRBD1, the table's D call, lacks a check against the DNA. TRBV21-1 represents a pseudogene. This CDR3 has 15 amino acids. The CDR3 DNA reads TGTGCCAGCAGCAAAATCAGGTGGGCCCCCTACGAGCAGTACTTC. Translation gives CASSKIRWAPYEQYF.

The chain recombines TRBV28 with TRBJ2-7; 10 bases fit TRBD1. Germline values: CDR1 MDHEN, CDR2 SYDVKM. The junction had 9 bases not matched to a gene; V was cut back by 6 bases and J by 1 base. The CDR3 totals 16 residues. The CDR3 protein is CASSTRQGAGSYEQYF. The CDR3 region has the DNA TGTGCCAGCAGCACTCGACAGGGGGCGGGATCCTACGAGCAGTACTTC. Together with reference TRBV28 and TRBJ2-7, the CDR3 gives the full variable domain: DVKVTQSSRYLVKRTGEKVFLECVQDMDHENMFWYRQDPGLGLRLIYFSYDVKMKEKGDIPEGYSVSREKKERFSLILESASTNQTSMYLCASSTRQGAGSYEQYFGPGTRLTVT.

This rearrangement joins TRBV7-2 to TRBJ2-5; perhaps TRBD2 as D (6 bases). V dropped 4 bases and J dropped 2 bases, with 11 bases sitting between them. This CDR3 is built from 14 residues. Looked up from germline, CDR1 is SGHTA and CDR2 is FQGNSA. This CDR3 reads CASSSPGEQETQYF. The CDR3, as DNA: TGTGCCAGCAGCTCCCCGGGAGAACAAGAGACCCAGTACTTC.